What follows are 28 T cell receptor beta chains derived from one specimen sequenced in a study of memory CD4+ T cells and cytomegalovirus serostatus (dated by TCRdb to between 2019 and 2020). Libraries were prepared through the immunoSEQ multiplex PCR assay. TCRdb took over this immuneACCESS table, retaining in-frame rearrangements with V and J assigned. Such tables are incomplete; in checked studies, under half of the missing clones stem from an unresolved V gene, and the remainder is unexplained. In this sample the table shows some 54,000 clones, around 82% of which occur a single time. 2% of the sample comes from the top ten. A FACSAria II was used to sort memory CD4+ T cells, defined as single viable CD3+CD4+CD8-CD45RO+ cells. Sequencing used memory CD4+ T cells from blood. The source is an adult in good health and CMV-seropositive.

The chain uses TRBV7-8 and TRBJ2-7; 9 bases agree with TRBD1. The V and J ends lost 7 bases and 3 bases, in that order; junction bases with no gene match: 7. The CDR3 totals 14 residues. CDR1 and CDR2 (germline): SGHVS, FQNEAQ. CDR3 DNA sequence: TGTGCCAGCACCTCACAGACAGGGGGCTACGAGCAGTACTTC. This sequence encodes CASTSQTGGYEQYF.

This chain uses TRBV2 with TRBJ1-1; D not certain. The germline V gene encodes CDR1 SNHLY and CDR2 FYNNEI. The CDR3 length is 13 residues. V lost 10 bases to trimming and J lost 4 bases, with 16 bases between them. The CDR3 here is CATMNGVATEAFF. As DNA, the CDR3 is TGTGCCACGATGAACGGGGTTGCCACTGAAGCTTTCTTT.

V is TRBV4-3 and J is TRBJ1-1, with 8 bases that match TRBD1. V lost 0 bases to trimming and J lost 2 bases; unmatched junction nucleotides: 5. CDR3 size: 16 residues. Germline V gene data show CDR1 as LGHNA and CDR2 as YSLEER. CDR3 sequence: CASSQEGTGPNTEAFF. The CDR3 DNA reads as TGCGCCAGCAGCCAAGAGGGGACAGGACCAAACACTGAAGCTTTCTTT.

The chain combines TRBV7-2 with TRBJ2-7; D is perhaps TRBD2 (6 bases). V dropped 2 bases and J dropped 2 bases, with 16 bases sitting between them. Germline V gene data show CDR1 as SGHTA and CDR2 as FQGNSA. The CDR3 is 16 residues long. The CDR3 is CASSLISKGLTYEQYF. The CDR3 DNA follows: TGTGCCAGCAGCTTAATTAGTAAGGGACTCACCTACGAGCAGTACTTC. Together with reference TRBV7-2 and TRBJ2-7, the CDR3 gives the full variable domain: GAGVSQSPSNKVTEKGKDVELRCDPISGHTALYWYRQSLGQGLEFLIYFQGNSAPDKSGLPSDRFSAERTGGSVSTLTIQRTQQEDSAVYLCASSLISKGLTYEQYFGPGTRLTVT.

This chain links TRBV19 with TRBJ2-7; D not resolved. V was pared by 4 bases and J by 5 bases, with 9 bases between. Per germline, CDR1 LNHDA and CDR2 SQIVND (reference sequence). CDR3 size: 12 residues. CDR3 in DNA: TGTGCCAGTAGTAACATGTTAGACGAGCAGTACTTC. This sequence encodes CASSNMLDEQYF.

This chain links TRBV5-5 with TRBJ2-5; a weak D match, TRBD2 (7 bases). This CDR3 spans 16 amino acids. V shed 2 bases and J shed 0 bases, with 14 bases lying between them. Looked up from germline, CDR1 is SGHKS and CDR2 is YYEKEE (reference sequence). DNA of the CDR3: TGTGCCAGCAGCTTTAGGCGGGGGCCTTACCAAGAGACCCAGTACTTC. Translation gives CASSFRRGPYQETQYF.

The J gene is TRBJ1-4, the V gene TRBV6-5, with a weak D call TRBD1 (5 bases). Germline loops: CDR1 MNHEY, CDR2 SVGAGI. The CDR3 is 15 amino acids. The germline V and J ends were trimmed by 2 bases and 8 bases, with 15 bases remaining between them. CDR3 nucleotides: TGTGCCAGCAGTTACGAACAGGTGGGGATGGAAAAACTGTTTTTT. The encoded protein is CASSYEQVGMEKLFF.

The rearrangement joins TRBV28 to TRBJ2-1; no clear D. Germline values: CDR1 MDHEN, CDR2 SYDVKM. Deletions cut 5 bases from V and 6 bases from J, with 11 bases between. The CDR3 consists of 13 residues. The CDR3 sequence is CASSTRPGNEQFF. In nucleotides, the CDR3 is TGTGCCAGCAGTACCCGACCCGGCAATGAGCAGTTCTTC. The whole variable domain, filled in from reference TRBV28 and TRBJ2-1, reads DVKVTQSSRYLVKRTGEKVFLECVQDMDHENMFWYRQDPGLGLRLIYFSYDVKMKEKGDIPEGYSVSREKKERFSLILESASTNQTSMYLCASSTRPGNEQFFGPGTRLTVL.

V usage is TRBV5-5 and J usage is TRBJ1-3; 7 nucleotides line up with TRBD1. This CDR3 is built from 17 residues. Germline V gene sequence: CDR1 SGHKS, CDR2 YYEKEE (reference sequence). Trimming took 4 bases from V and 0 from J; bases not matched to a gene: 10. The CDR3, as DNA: TGTGCCAGCAGCGCTACGACAGGGACGTTCTCTGGAAACACCATATATTTT. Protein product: CASSATTGTFSGNTIYF.

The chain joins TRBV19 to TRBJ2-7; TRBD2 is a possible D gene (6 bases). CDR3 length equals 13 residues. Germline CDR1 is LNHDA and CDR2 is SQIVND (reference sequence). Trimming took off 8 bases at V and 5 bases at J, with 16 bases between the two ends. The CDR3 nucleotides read TGTGCCAGTCGGGGGACGGTCACGAACGAGCAGTACTTC. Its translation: CASRGTVTNEQYF.

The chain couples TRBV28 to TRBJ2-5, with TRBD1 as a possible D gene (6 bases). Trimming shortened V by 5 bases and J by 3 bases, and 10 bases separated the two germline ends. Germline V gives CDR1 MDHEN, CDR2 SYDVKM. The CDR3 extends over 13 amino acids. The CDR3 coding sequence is TGTGCCAGCAGTCCCCGACAGGAAGAGACCCAGTACTTC. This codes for CASSPRQEETQYF.

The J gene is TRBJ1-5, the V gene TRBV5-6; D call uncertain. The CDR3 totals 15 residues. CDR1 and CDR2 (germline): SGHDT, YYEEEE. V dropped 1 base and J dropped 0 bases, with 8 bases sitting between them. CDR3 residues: CASSLNGNSNQPQHF. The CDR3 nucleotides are TGTGCCAGCAGCTTGAATGGAAATAGCAATCAGCCCCAGCATTTT.

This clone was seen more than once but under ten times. In nucleotides, the CDR3 is TGTGCCAGCGGGGACTACGAGCAGTACTTC. It translates to CASGDYEQYF. The chain combines TRBV2 with TRBJ2-7; D is unclear. This CDR3 comprises 10 residues. Germline assignment: CDR1 SNHLY and CDR2 FYNNEI. Trimming left V 8 bases short and J 3 bases short, with 5 bases between.

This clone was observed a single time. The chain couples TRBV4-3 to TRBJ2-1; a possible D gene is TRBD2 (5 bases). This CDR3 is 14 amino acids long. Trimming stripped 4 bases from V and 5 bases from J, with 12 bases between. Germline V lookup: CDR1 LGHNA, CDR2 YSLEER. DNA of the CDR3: TGCGCCAGCAGCCTAGCGAGTCTCCACAATGAGCAGTTCTTC. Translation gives CASSLASLHNEQFF.

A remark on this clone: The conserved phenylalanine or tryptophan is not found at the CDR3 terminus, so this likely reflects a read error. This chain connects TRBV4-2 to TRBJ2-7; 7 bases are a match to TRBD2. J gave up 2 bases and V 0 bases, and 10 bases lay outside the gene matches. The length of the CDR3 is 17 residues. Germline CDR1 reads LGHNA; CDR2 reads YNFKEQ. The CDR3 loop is CASSQDLAGRVAYEQYL. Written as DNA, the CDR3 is TGTGCCAGCAGCCAAGACCTGGCAGGGAGGGTGGCCTACGAGCAGTACCTC.

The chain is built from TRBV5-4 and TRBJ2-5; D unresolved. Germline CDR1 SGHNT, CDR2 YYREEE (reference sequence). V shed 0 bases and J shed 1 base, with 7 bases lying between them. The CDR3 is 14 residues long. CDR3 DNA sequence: TGTGCCAGCAGCTTGGCGGACCTCCAAGAGACCCAGTACTTC. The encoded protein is CASSLADLQETQYF.

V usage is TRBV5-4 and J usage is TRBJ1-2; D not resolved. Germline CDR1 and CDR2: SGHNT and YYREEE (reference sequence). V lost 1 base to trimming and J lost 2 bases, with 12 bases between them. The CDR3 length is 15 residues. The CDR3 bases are TGTGCCAGCAGCTTGCCAACAAAGGTGAACTATGGCTACACCTTC. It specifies CASSLPTKVNYGYTF. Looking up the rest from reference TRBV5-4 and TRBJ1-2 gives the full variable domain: ETGVTQSPTHLIKTRGQQVTLRCSSQSGHNTVSWYQQALGQGPQFIFQYYREEENGRGNFPPRFSGLQFPNYSSELNVNALELDDSALYLCASSLPTKVNYGYTFGSGTRLTVV.

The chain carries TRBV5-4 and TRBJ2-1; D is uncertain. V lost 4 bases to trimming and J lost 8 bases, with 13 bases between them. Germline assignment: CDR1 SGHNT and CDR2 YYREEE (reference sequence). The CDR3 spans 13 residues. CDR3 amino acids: CASSLKGLDEQFF. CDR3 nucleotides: TGTGCCAGCAGCCTGAAAGGGCTAGATGAGCAGTTCTTC.

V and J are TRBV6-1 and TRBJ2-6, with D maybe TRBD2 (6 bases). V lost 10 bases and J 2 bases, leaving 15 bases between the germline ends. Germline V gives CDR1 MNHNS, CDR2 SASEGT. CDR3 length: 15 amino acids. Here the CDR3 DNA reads TGTGCCACCCGGGACGGAGGGACTGGGGCCAACGTCCTGACTTTC. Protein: CATRDGGTGANVLTF.

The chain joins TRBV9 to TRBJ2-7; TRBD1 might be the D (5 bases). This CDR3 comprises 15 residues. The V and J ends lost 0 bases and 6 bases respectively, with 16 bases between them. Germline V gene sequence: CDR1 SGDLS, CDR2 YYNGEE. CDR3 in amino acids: CASSVEGRSSGEQYF. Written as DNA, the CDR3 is TGTGCCAGCAGCGTAGAGGGGCGGTCCTCAGGCGAGCAGTACTTC.

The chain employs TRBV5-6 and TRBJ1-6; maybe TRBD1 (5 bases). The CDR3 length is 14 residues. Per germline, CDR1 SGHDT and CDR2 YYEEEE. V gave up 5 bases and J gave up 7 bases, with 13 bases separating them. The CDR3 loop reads CASSGDRGNSPLHF. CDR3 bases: TGTGCCAGCAGTGGTGATAGGGGCAATTCACCCCTCCACTTT.

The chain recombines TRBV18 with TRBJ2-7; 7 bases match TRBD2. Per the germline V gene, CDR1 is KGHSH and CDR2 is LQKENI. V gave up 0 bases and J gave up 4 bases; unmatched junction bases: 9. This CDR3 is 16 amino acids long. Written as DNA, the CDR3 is TGTGCCAGCTCACCACCCAATAGCGGGCCAAGATACGAGCAGTACTTC. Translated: CASSPPNSGPRYEQYF.

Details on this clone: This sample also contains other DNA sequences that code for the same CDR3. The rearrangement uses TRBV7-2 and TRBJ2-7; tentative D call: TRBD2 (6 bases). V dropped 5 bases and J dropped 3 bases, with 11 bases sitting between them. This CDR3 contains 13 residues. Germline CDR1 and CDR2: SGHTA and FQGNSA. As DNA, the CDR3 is TGTGCCAGCAGCCCTCCCGGGGGCTACGAGCAGTACTTC. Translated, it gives CASSPPGGYEQYF.

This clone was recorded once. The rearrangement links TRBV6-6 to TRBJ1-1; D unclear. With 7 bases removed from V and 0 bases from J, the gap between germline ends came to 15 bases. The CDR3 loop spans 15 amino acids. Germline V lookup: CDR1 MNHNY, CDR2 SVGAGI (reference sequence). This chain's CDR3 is CASTSRGRMNTEAFF. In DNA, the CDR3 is TGTGCCAGCACCTCGCGAGGCAGAATGAACACTGAAGCTTTCTTT.

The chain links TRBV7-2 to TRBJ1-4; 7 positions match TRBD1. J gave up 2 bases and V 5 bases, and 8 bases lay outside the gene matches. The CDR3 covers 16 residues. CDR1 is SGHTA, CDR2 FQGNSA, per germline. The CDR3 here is CASSRRQGVTNEKLFF. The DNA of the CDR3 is TGTGCCAGCAGCAGGAGACAGGGTGTCACTAATGAAAAACTGTTTTTT.

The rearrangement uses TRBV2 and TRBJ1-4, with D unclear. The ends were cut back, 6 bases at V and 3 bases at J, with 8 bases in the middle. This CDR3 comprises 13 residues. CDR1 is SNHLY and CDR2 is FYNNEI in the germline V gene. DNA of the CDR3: TGTGCCAGCAGGAGCCAGCCTAATGAAAAACTGTTTTTT. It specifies CASRSQPNEKLFF.

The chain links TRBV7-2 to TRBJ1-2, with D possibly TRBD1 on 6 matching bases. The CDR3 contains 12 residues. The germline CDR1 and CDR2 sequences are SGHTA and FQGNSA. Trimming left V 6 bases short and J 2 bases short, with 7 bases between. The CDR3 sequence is CASRGGNYGYTF. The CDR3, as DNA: TGTGCCAGCAGGGGGGGCAACTATGGCTACACCTTC.

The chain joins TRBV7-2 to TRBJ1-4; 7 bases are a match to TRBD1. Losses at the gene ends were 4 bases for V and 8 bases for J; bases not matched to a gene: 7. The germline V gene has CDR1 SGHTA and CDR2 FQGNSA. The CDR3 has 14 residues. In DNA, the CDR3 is TGTGCCAGCAGCTCACAGGGGACGAGGGAAAAACTGTTTTTT. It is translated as CASSSQGTREKLFF. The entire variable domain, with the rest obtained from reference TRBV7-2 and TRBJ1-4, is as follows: GAGVSQSPSNKVTEKGKDVELRCDPISGHTALYWYRQSLGQGLEFLIYFQGNSAPDKSGLPSDRFSAERTGGSVSTLTIQRTQQEDSAVYLCASSSQGTREKLFFGSGTQLSVL.